This passage covers 27 T cell receptor beta chains from one sample sequenced in a study of neoadjuvant anti-PD-1 for oral cavity cancer. Only in-frame clones appear in the TCRdb table, and some are missing; sequencing was by immunoSEQ multiplex PCR. The sample carries approximately 7,200 clones, roughly 54% recorded once. This sample comprised tumor tissue, obtained before nivolumab (anti-PD-1) treatment. These receptors were obtained from a person aged 40 to 85 with oral cavity squamous cell carcinoma.

This clone came up a few times. The J gene is TRBJ2-2, the V gene TRBV7-9; the D is unclear. V lost 6 bases and J lost 3, with 14 bases in between. Germline loops: CDR1 SEHNR, CDR2 FQNEAQ (reference sequence). The CDR3 consists of 15 residues. This CDR3 is CASRLTELHTGELFF. The CDR3 DNA reads TGTGCCAGCAGGTTGACGGAACTGCACACCGGGGAGCTGTTTTTT.

This clone was observed a few times. The chain carries TRBV28 and TRBJ2-1; 8 nucleotides line up with TRBD1. Germline V gene sequence: CDR1 MDHEN, CDR2 SYDVKM. The CDR3 covers 14 residues. Trimming at V came to 11 bases and at J to 8 bases, leaving 14 bases not matched to a gene. The CDR3 region has the DNA TGTGCCCACAGGGGGGAGCAAAGGAAGGATGAGCAGTTCTTC. Protein sequence: CAHRGEQRKDEQFF.

V is TRBV27 and J is TRBJ2-1; D is unclear. Germline CDR1 reads MNHEY; CDR2 reads SMNVEV (reference sequence). V was pared by 5 bases and J by 3 bases, with 11 bases between. CDR3 length: 14 residues. CDR3 amino acids: CASSEGPNYNEQFF. CDR3 nucleotides: TGTGCCAGCAGTGAAGGGCCCAACTACAATGAGCAGTTCTTC.

By sample share, this clone is medium-sized (0.01 to 0.1%). The chain couples TRBV5-1 to TRBJ2-3; 12 nucleotides agree with TRBD2. The CDR3 consists of 15 residues. CDR1 SGHRS and CDR2 YFSETQ come from the germline V gene. Unmatched junction bases numbered 2, after V lost 3 bases and J lost 3 bases. The CDR3 region has the DNA TGCGCCAGCAGCTCCGGGACTAGCGGGACAGATACGCAGTATTTT. Translating gives CASSSGTSGTDTQYF. The whole variable domain, remainder taken from reference TRBV5-1 and TRBJ2-3, is KAGVTQTPRYLIKTRGQQVTLSCSPISGHRSVSWYQQTPGQGLQFLFEYFSETQRNKGNFPGRFSGRQFSNSRSEMNVSTLELGDSALYLCASSSGTSGTDTQYFGPGTRLTVL.

The V and J genes are TRBV7-8 and TRBJ2-6, with 9 nucleotides matching TRBD1. V lost 1 base and J lost 1; bases outside the gene matches: 2. The CDR3 length is 17 residues. Germline CDR1 reads SGHVS; CDR2 reads FQNEAQ. CDR3 nucleotide sequence: TGTGCCAGCAGCTTAGTACAGGGGGCGTCTGGGGCCAACGTCCTGACTTTC. Translating it yields CASSLVQGASGANVLTF.

V gene TRBV2 combines with J gene TRBJ1-5, with TRBD1 matching over 8 bases. Losses at the gene ends were 4 bases for V and 0 bases for J; bases not matched to a gene: 11. There are 18 residues in the CDR3. Germline-derived CDR1 and CDR2 are SNHLY and FYNNEI. The CDR3: CASSAWQGAAYSNQPQHF. DNA for the CDR3: TGTGCCAGCAGTGCCTGGCAGGGGGCGGCATATAGCAATCAGCCCCAGCATTTT.

The table lists this clone with a few counts. The chain has TRBV6-5 and TRBJ1-6; the D gene is possibly TRBD1 (5 bases). Germline V gives CDR1 MNHEY, CDR2 SVGAGI. With 4 bases removed from V and 0 bases from J, the gap between germline ends came to 10 bases. The CDR3 length is 16 residues. CDR3 in amino acids: CASSWGGSSYNSPLHF. CDR3 sequence (DNA): TGTGCCAGCAGTTGGGGCGGGAGCTCCTATAATTCACCCCTCCACTTT.

V usage is TRBV27 and J usage is TRBJ2-4, with TRBD2 identical over 15 bases. Germline V gene sequence: CDR1 MNHEY, CDR2 SMNVEV (reference sequence). The CDR3 length is 20 residues. The junction had 11 bases not matched to a gene; V was cut back by 5 bases and J by 0 bases. The CDR3 here is CASSPQSGLAGGLAKNIQYF. The CDR3 DNA sequence: TGTGCCAGCAGTCCCCAATCGGGACTAGCGGGAGGACTAGCCAAAAACATTCAGTACTTC.

The chain couples TRBV30 to TRBJ1-2; D possibly corresponds to TRBD1 (5 bases). V gave up 1 base and J gave up 8 bases, with 11 bases separating them. The CDR3 covers 12 residues. Per germline, CDR1 GTSNPN and CDR2 SVGIG (reference sequence). The CDR3 loop is CAWSATVGGYTF. In nucleotides, the CDR3 is TGTGCCTGGAGTGCGACAGTAGGGGGCTACACCTTC.

A single count supports this clone. The chain couples TRBV30 to TRBJ2-1; maybe TRBD2 (6 bases). Per the germline V gene, CDR1 is GTSNPN and CDR2 is SVGIG (reference sequence). V shed 0 bases and J shed 5 bases, with 8 bases lying between them. The CDR3 sequence is 13 residues long. CDR3: CAWSVGLNNEQFF. The CDR3 DNA is TGTGCCTGGAGTGTGGGACTTAACAATGAGCAGTTCTTC.

This clone was detected only a few times. The rearrangement links TRBV10-1 to TRBJ1-1; D is ambiguous. The CDR3 extends over 13 amino acids. Germline V gene sequence: CDR1 WNHNN, CDR2 SYGVQD (reference sequence). Deletions cut 4 bases from V and 0 bases from J, with 6 bases between. The CDR3 DNA is TGCGCCAGCAGTGGAGCCCTGAACACTGAAGCTTTCTTT. It is translated as CASSGALNTEAFF.

V and J are TRBV6-6 and TRBJ1-5; D perhaps matches TRBD1 (5 bases). CDR3 length: 12 amino acids. The V end was cut by 2 bases, the J end by 13 bases, with 12 bases between. The germline gives CDR1 MNHNY, CDR2 SVGAGI (reference sequence). CDR3 nucleotide sequence: TGTGCCAGCAGTTACAGTACAGCAGGGCAGCATTTT. The encoded protein is CASSYSTAGQHF.

The genes are TRBV27 and TRBJ1-5, with D tentatively TRBD1 (6 bases). Per germline, CDR1 MNHEY and CDR2 SMNVEV (reference sequence). The CDR3 has 16 residues. Trimming took 5 bases from V and 4 from J, leaving 18 bases between them. As DNA, the CDR3 is TGTGCCAGCAGTCCTCTTGGGGGCGGTGGAAATCAGCCCCAGCATTTT. Protein sequence: CASSPLGGGGNQPQHF.

This chain links TRBV5-1 with TRBJ2-2; weak D call: TRBD2 (5 bases). Germline CDR1 SGHRS, CDR2 YFSETQ. Trimming removed 4 bases from V and 2 bases from J, with 9 bases in between. The CDR3 runs 14 residues. The CDR3 region is CASSRTLNTGELFF. CDR3 DNA sequence: TGCGCCAGCAGCCGGACTCTAAACACCGGGGAGCTGTTTTTT.

The rearrangement links TRBV30 to TRBJ1-5, with 8 positions matching TRBD1. This CDR3 has 16 amino acids. With 5 bases clipped from V and 4 bases from J, the junction kept 13 bases outside the gene matches. Germline CDR1 and CDR2: GTSNPN and SVGIG (reference sequence). CDR3 protein: CAWGIFRTGSNQPQHF. The CDR3, as DNA: TGTGCCTGGGGAATCTTTCGGACAGGGAGTAATCAGCCCCAGCATTTT.

This sequence joins TRBV20-1 and TRBJ2-5, with D unresolved. The germline gives CDR1 DFQATT, CDR2 SNEGSKA (reference sequence). V lost 6 bases and J lost 2, with 7 bases in between. This CDR3 region has 11 residues. CDR3 sequence: CSAQPQETQYF. The CDR3 DNA sequence: TGCAGTGCCCAACCACAAGAGACCCAGTACTTC.

The chain uses TRBV5-1 and TRBJ2-1; D might be TRBD1 (6 bases). The germline gives CDR1 SGHRS, CDR2 YFSETQ. The CDR3 has 17 amino acids. Trimming cost V 4 bases and J 3 bases, with 20 bases left between them. DNA for the CDR3: TGCGCCAGCAGCCGGACAGTCGGCTTTTCCAGCTACAATGAGCAGTTCTTC. Its protein is CASSRTVGFSSYNEQFF.

The chain recombines TRBV5-1 with TRBJ1-5; 9 nucleotides align to TRBD1. The V gene end was trimmed by 3 bases and the J gene end by 4 bases; junction bases not matched to a gene: 5. Germline lookup yields CDR1 SGHRS and CDR2 YFSETQ. The CDR3 runs to 15 residues. Here the CDR3 reads CASSWTGDGNQPQHF. In DNA form, the CDR3 reads TGCGCCAGCAGCTGGACAGGGGATGGTAATCAGCCCCAGCATTTT.

This clone turned up a few times. The CDR3: CASSITSGSSYEQYF. CDR3 coding DNA: TGTGCCAGCAGCATCACTAGCGGGAGCTCCTACGAGCAGTACTTC. V gene TRBV7-2 combines with J gene TRBJ2-7, with 11 bases aligning to TRBD2. V shed 5 bases and J 0 bases; nucleotides not matched to a gene: 3. This CDR3 region has 15 residues. Germline V gives CDR1 SGHTA, CDR2 FQGNSA.

This clone was detected only a few times. The chain recombines TRBV7-3 with TRBJ2-1; 8 nucleotides line up with TRBD2. The germline gives CDR1 SGHTA, CDR2 FQGTGA. Trimming removed 2 bases from V and 8 bases from J; junction bases left unmatched: 2. The CDR3 is made up of 13 amino acids. For the CDR3, the DNA is TGTGCCAGCAGCTTAGGACTAGCCTATGAGCAGTTCTTC. Translation: CASSLGLAYEQFF.

The chain has TRBV9 and TRBJ1-2; no firm D call. The V and J ends lost 0 bases and 7 bases respectively, with 10 bases between them. There are 13 residues in the CDR3. The germline gives CDR1 SGDLS, CDR2 YYNGEE. CDR3 in amino acids: CASSVDPTGGYTF. The CDR3 DNA reads TGTGCCAGCAGCGTAGATCCGACGGGTGGCTACACCTTC.

This clone was picked up a small number of times. V and J are TRBV7-2 and TRBJ1-2, with no clear D. Looked up from germline, CDR1 is SGHTA and CDR2 is FQGNSA. The V end was cut by 5 bases, the J end by 5 bases, with 12 bases between. This CDR3 has 13 amino acids. The CDR3 spells CASSPRTEYGYTF. CDR3 bases: TGTGCCAGCAGCCCCCGGACGGAATATGGCTACACCTTC.

This clone was recorded once. The chain is built from TRBV2 and TRBJ2-1; D uncertain. The CDR3 covers 13 residues. The germline gives CDR1 SNHLY, CDR2 FYNNEI. V lost 3 bases and J lost 7, with 10 bases in between. The DNA of the CDR3 is TGTGCCAGCAGTGACTCCGCTTCGAATGAGCAGTTCTTC. Its translation: CASSDSASNEQFF.

The chain combines TRBV5-4 with TRBJ2-2; unclear D gene. The CDR3 is made up of 16 amino acids. Trimming pared 5 bases from V and 7 bases from J, leaving 21 bases between. CDR1 and CDR2 from the germline V gene are SGHNT and YYREEE (reference sequence). The CDR3 protein is CASSPSTTPVDGELFF. The CDR3 DNA reads as TGTGCCAGCAGTCCATCTACGACACCGGTCGACGGGGAGCTGTTTTTT.

The rearrangement joins TRBV7-2 to TRBJ2-1, with D perhaps TRBD1 (6 bases). V shed 0 bases and J shed 6 bases, with 9 bases lying between them. The CDR3 is 14 amino acids. CDR1 is SGHTA and CDR2 is FQGNSA in the germline V gene. CDR3 in DNA: TGTGCCAGCAGCTTAGCGGGGGCCATCAATGAGCAGTTCTTC. Its translation is CASSLAGAINEQFF.

The rearrangement joins TRBV7-9 to TRBJ2-5; no firm D call. V shed 3 bases and J shed 5 bases, with 16 bases lying between them. The CDR3 spans 15 residues. The germline V gene has CDR1 SEHNR and CDR2 FQNEAQ (reference sequence). The CDR3 DNA is TGTGCCAGCAGCTTCCCGTTCTTCGAGAAGGAGACCCAGTACTTC. The encoded protein is CASSFPFFEKETQYF.

The V and J genes are TRBV29-1 and TRBJ1-1, with D maybe TRBD1 (6 bases). CDR3 length equals 14 residues. Trimming left V 4 bases short and J 0 bases short, with 12 bases between. CDR1 is SQVTM and CDR2 is ANQGSEA in the germline V gene. In nucleotides, the CDR3 is TGCAGCGTTGGGGCCAGGGGTCTGAACACTGAAGCTTTCTTT. It yields the protein CSVGARGLNTEAFF.